These 8 T cell receptor beta chains share one sample of origin, sequenced in a study of blood T cell repertoires in COVID-19. Assay used: immunoSEQ multiplex PCR; TCRdb lists only in-frame clones, some missing. Altogether fewer than 350,000 clones are present, roughly 87% being singletons, with the ten largest covering 3.9%. Sample: peripheral blood. The receptors here all came from a woman aged 55-75 years with COVID-19, enrolled during active disease.

The chain has TRBV29-1 and TRBJ1-4; 7 nucleotides line up with TRBD1. Unmatched junction bases numbered 12, after V lost 6 bases and J lost 8 bases. Germline V gene lookup returns CDR1 SQVTM and CDR2 ANQGSEA. CDR3 length: 14 residues. CDR3 sequence reads: CSVAVNRGGEKLFF. The CDR3 DNA reads as TGCAGCGTAGCCGTCAACAGGGGTGGGGAAAAACTGTTTTTT.

This rearrangement joins TRBV10-3 to TRBJ1-1; no reliable D call. CDR1 and CDR2 (germline): ENHRY, SYGVKD. V was trimmed by 7 bases and J by 2 bases, leaving 17 bases between them. The CDR3 length is 15 residues. DNA of the CDR3: TGTGCCATCACGGCGGGCCCGGGCTTCAACACTGAAGCTTTCTTT. It specifies CAITAGPGFNTEAFF.

This CDR3 reads CASSLSQGRSNTEAFF. The CDR3, as DNA: TGTGCCAGCAGCTTGAGTCAGGGCAGAAGTAACACTGAAGCTTTCTTT. The chain joins TRBV5-5 to TRBJ1-1; a weak D match, TRBD1 (5 bases). The germline V and J ends were trimmed by 1 base and 2 bases, with 15 bases remaining between them. Germline V gene data show CDR1 as SGHKS and CDR2 as YYEKEE (reference sequence). This CDR3 spans 16 amino acids.

The V gene is TRBV7-9, the J gene TRBJ1-1; the match to TRBD1 covers 9 bases. The CDR3 runs 14 residues. Trimming removed 5 bases from V and 4 bases from J; junction bases left unmatched: 5. Germline lookup yields CDR1 SEHNR and CDR2 FQNEAQ (reference sequence). CDR3 residues: CASSLGQGPTEAFF. The CDR3 DNA reads as TGTGCCAGCAGCCTGGGACAGGGCCCCACTGAAGCTTTCTTT.

This clone has only a few counts. The chain couples TRBV5-1 to TRBJ2-3, with D perhaps TRBD2 (6 bases). Trimming took 0 bases from V and 2 from J, leaving 19 bases between them. This CDR3 region has 18 residues. The germline CDR1 and CDR2 sequences are SGHRS and YFSETQ. The CDR3: CASSLALGGGKYTDTQYF. As DNA, the CDR3 is TGCGCCAGCAGCTTGGCCCTGGGTGGGGGGAAGTACACAGATACGCAGTATTTT. Full variable domain (rest looked up from reference TRBV5-1 and TRBJ2-3): KAGVTQTPRYLIKTRGQQVTLSCSPISGHRSVSWYQQTPGQGLQFLFEYFSETQRNKGNFPGRFSGRQFSNSRSEMNVSTLELGDSALYLCASSLALGGGKYTDTQYFGPGTRLTVL.

V gene TRBV5-6 combines with J gene TRBJ1-3; tentative D call: TRBD1 (5 bases). In germline, CDR1 is SGHDT, CDR2 YYEEEE. Trimming took 6 bases from V and 4 from J, leaving 23 bases between them. This CDR3 is 17 amino acids long. CDR3 region: CASTIRSLGAWGNTIYF. The CDR3 DNA reads TGTGCCAGCACCATCCGGTCCCTAGGGGCCTGGGGAAACACCATATATTTT.

The rearrangement uses TRBV6-5 and TRBJ2-7; TRBD1 agrees at 12 bases. Trimming removed 6 bases from V and 6 bases from J; junction bases left unmatched: 3. This CDR3 spans 13 amino acids. Per the germline V gene, CDR1 is MNHEY and CDR2 is SVGAGI. The CDR3 here is CASSGTGGGEQYF. DNA of the CDR3: TGTGCCAGCAGCGGGACAGGGGGCGGCGAGCAGTACTTC.

The chain combines TRBV6-4 with TRBJ1-2; D might be TRBD1 (5 bases). This CDR3 is 13 amino acids long. Germline CDR1 MRHNA, CDR2 SNTAGT. The V end was cut by 7 bases, the J end by 2 bases, with 11 bases between. This chain's CDR3 is CASKGQENYGYTF. As DNA, the CDR3 is TGTGCCAGCAAGGGGCAGGAAAACTATGGCTACACCTTC.